Listed here is a single TCR beta chain. The CDR3 totals 14 residues. Trimming removed 7 bases from V and 4 bases from J; junction bases left unmatched: 7. Looked up from germline, CDR1 is SEHNR and CDR2 is FQNEAQ (reference sequence). The sample is drawn from a study of blood T cells in healthy people across ages. Sample-barcoded 5' priming and a J-beta primer mix drove a second PCR of about 7 to 11 cycles. TCRdb re-analysed the 5' RACE reads in MiXCR, keeping a single row per CDR3 protein. The sample holds around 780,000 distinct CDR3 sequences, 25% to 30% seen once. The data also belong to a second study, concerning T cells of mothers and their children.

The genes are TRBV7-9 and TRBJ1-2, with TRBD1 matching over 9 bases. The specimen sequenced was blood. The origin of this receptor is a boy younger than 18 in good health. The CDR3: CASTRGQGSYGYTF. The CDR3 DNA reads as TGTGCCAGCACCCGGGGACAGGGCTCCTATGGCTACACCTTC.